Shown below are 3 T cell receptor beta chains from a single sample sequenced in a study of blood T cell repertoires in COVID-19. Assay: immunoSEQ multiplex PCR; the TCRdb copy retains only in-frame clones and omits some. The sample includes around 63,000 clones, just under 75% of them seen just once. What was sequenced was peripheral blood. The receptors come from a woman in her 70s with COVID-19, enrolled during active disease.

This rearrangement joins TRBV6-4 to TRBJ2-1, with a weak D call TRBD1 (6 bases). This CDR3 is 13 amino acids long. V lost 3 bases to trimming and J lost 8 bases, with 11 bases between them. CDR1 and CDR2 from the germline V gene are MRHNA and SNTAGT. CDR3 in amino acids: CASSDQGMHEQFF. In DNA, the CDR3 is TGTGCCAGCAGTGATCAGGGGATGCATGAGCAGTTCTTC.

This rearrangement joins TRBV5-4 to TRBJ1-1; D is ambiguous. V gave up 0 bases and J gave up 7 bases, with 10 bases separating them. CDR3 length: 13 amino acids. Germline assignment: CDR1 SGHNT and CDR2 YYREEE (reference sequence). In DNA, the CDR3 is TGTGCCAGCAGCTTGGGCCTAGGAAATGAAGCTTTCTTT. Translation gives CASSLGLGNEAFF.

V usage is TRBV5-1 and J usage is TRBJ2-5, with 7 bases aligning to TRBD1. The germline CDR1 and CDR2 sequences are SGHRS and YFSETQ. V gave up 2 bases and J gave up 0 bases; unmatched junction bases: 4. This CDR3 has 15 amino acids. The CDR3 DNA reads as TGCGCCAGCAGCTTTTCGGGACAGTACCAAGAGACCCAGTACTTC. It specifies CASSFSGQYQETQYF. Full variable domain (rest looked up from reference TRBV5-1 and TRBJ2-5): KAGVTQTPRYLIKTRGQQVTLSCSPISGHRSVSWYQQTPGQGLQFLFEYFSETQRNKGNFPGRFSGRQFSNSRSEMNVSTLELGDSALYLCASSFSGQYQETQYFGPGTRLLVL.